This T cell receptor (beta chain) was identified during a study of T cells in localized non-small cell lung cancer. In the case of this clone: Its specificity is not known.

This CDR3 is built from 13 residues. Trimming left V 1 base short and J 6 bases short, with 8 bases between. Per germline, CDR1 LGHNA and CDR2 YSLEER. Notes on the study in general: Of the top 100 tumor clones, median roughly 55 were in adjacent lung, about 30 among its top 100. Investigators sequenced only a single tumor region, leaving heterogeneity possible.

Using immunoSEQ multiplex PCR, the repertoire was profiled, and TCRdb retains in-frame clones only, with some absent. The sample includes 30,000 to 35,000 clones, 88% of them seen just once. The material was peripheral blood, obtained before any cancer treatment. The sequence came from a woman aged 40 to 75 with stage I lung adenocarcinoma. V gene TRBV4-3 combines with J gene TRBJ2-3; D is ambiguous. CDR3 DNA: TGCGCCAGCAGCCAAGTGTTCGGTGATACGCAGTATTTT. Translation gives CASSQVFGDTQYF.